This T cell receptor (beta chain) came from a study of tumor and adjacent non-tumor tissue in lung cancer. Looking at the study overall: Patients comprised 12 adenocarcinoma, 2 squamous cell carcinoma and 1 small cell lung cancer.

A modified ARM-PCR protocol with three rounds of nested PCR amplified TCRbeta. TCRdb reanalysed the multiplex PCR reads using MiXCR and keeps one entry per CDR3 protein. This sample yields about 66,000 distinct CDR3 sequences, of which 60% to 75% are seen a single time; roughly 27% belongs to the top ten. RNA was extracted from bulk tissue without any cell sorting. Germline assignment: CDR1 DFQATT and CDR2 SNEGSKA (reference sequence). The CDR3 contains 14 residues. The TCR was taken from a man in his fifties or sixties with non-small cell lung cancer. The J gene is TRBJ2-7, the V gene TRBV20-1; 8 nucleotides align to TRBD1. The J call is doubtful: the DNA matches TRBJ2-1 better. The sample was lung tumor tissue. The CDR3 reads CSARASRGRYEQFF. DNA for the CDR3: TGCAGTGCTAGAGCGAGCAGGGGGCGATACGAGCAGTTCTTC.